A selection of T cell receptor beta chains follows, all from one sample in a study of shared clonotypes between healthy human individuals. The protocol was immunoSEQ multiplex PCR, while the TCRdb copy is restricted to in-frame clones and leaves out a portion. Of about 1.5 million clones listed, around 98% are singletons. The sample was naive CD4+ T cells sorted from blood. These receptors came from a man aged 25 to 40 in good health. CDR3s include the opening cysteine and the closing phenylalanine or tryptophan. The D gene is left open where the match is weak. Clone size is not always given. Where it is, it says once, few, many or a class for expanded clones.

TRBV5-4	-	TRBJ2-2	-	CASSADFYGELFF	TGTGCCAGCAGCGCGGATTTTTACGGGGAGCTGTTTTTT
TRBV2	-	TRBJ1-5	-	CASSERFPGDDQPQHF	TGTGCCAGCAGTGAAAGATTTCCAGGGGACGATCAGCCCCAGCATTTT
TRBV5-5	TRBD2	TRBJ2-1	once	CASSVNSGIAYNEQFF	TGTGCCAGCAGCGTCAATAGCGGGATAGCCTACAATGAGCAGTTCTTC
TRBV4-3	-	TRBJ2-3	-	CASSQGGGRTDTQYF	TGCGCCAGCAGCCAGGGGGGAGGTAGGACAGATACGCAGTATTTT
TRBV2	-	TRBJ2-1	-	CASSALGLASYNEQFF	TGTGCCAGCAGTGCCCTCGGTTTAGCGTCGTACAATGAGCAGTTCTTC
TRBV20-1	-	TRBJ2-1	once	CSASANEQFF	TGCAGTGCTAGTGCCAATGAGCAGTTCTTC
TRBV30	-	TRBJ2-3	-	CAWNPLPDTDTQYF	TGTGCCTGGAATCCCCTCCCAGACACAGATACGCAGTATTTT
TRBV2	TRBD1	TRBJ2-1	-	CASSEGGTGSNEQFF	TGTGCCAGCAGTGAAGGAGGGACAGGGAGCAATGAGCAGTTCTTC
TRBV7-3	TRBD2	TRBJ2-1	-	CASSYGLAPGQNFNEQFF	TGTGCCAGCAGCTACGGACTAGCTCCGGGTCAGAACTTTAATGAGCAGTTCTTC
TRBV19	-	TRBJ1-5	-	CASSIFFQGTGIQPQHF	TGTGCCAGTAGTATATTTTTCCAGGGGACGGGAATTCAGCCCCAGCATTTT
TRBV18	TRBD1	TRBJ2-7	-	CASSSGQARPWSYYEQYF	TGTGCCAGCTCATCGGGACAGGCCAGACCCTGGTCCTACTACGAGCAGTACTTC
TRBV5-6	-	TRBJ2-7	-	CASSRGLGYEQYF	TGTGCCAGCAGCCGGGGCCTTGGGTACGAGCAGTACTTC
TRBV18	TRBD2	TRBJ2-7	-	CASSPELAGGSPYEQYF	TGTGCCAGCTCACCAGAACTAGCGGGAGGTAGTCCCTACGAGCAGTACTTC
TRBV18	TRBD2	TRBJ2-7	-	CASSPLAGEGEQYF	TGTGCCAGCTCACCCCTAGCGGGTGAAGGCGAGCAGTACTTC
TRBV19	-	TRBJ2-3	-	CASSILEQRQTQYF	TGTGCCAGTAGTATACTAGAGCAGCGGCAAACGCAGTATTTT
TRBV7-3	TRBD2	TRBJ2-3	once	CASSLLAGADTQYF	TGTGCCAGCAGCTTGCTAGCGGGAGCAGATACGCAGTATTTT
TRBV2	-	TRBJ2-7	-	CASTTEDSYEQYF	TGTGCCAGCACCACGGAGGACAGCTACGAGCAGTACTTC
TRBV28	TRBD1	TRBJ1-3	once	CASSRGTATYSGNTIYF	TGTGCCAGCAGCCGCGGGACAGCAACCTATTCTGGAAACACCATATATTTT
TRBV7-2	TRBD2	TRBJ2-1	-	CASSPSPPSGRGANEQFF	TGTGCCAGCAGTCCCTCCCCACCTAGCGGGAGAGGGGCCAATGAGCAGTTCTTC
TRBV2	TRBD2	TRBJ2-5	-	CASSVLAGRDQETQYF	TGTGCCAGCAGTGTCCTAGCGGGGAGGGACCAAGAGACCCAGTACTTC
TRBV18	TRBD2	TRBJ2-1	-	CASSPALLAGGNEQFF	TGTGCCAGCTCACCAGCCCTCCTAGCGGGAGGCAATGAGCAGTTCTTC
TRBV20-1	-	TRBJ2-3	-	CSGGGTDTQYF	TGCAGCGGAGGGGGCACAGATACGCAGTATTTT
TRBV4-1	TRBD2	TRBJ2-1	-	CASSQPTSGRAGDEQFF	TGCGCCAGCAGCCAGCCGACTAGCGGGAGGGCCGGCGATGAGCAGTTCTTC
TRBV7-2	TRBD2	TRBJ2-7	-	CASRPGLAGGGEQYF	TGTGCCAGCAGACCGGGACTAGCGGGAGGCGGGGAGCAGTACTTC
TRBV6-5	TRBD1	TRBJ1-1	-	CASSYSGQGAFEAFF	TGTGCCAGCAGTTACTCGGGACAGGGGGCATTTGAAGCTTTCTTT
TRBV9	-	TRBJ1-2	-	CASSARVDYGYTF	TGTGCCAGCAGCGCCAGGGTCGACTATGGCTACACCTTC
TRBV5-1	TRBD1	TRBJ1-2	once	CASSPRNRGNGYTF	TGCGCCAGCAGCCCCAGGAACAGGGGGAATGGCTACACCTTC
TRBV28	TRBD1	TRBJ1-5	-	CASTDVQGRKQPQHF	TGTGCCAGCACCGACGTACAGGGGAGGAAGCAGCCCCAGCATTTT
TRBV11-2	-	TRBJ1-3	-	CASSPILGGSGNTIYF	TGTGCCAGCAGCCCGATCTTGGGTGGCTCTGGAAACACCATATATTTT
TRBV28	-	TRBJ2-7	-	CASSYTGTYEQYF	TGTGCCAGCAGTTACACGGGAACCTACGAGCAGTACTTC
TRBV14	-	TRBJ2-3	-	CASSQWAGVTDTQYF	TGTGCCAGCAGCCAATGGGCAGGGGTAACAGATACGCAGTATTTT
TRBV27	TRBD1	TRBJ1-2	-	CASRASGGAGYGYTF	TGTGCCAGCAGGGCCTCAGGGGGCGCCGGCTATGGCTACACCTTC
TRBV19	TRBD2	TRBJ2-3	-	CASSIPSGGTDTQYF	TGTGCCAGTAGTATACCTAGCGGGGGCACAGATACGCAGTATTTT
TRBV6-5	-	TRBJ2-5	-	CASTAGTQETQYF	TGTGCCAGCACCGCAGGGACCCAAGAGACCCAGTACTTC
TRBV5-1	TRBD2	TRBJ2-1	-	CASSLLAGSYNEQFF	TGCGCCAGCAGCTTATTAGCGGGCTCCTACAATGAGCAGTTCTTC
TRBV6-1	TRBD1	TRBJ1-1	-	CASQGAATEAFF	TGTGCCAGTCAGGGGGCAGCCACTGAAGCTTTCTTT
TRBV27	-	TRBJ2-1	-	CASSQGWNEQFF	TGTGCCAGTTCACAGGGTTGGAATGAGCAGTTCTTC